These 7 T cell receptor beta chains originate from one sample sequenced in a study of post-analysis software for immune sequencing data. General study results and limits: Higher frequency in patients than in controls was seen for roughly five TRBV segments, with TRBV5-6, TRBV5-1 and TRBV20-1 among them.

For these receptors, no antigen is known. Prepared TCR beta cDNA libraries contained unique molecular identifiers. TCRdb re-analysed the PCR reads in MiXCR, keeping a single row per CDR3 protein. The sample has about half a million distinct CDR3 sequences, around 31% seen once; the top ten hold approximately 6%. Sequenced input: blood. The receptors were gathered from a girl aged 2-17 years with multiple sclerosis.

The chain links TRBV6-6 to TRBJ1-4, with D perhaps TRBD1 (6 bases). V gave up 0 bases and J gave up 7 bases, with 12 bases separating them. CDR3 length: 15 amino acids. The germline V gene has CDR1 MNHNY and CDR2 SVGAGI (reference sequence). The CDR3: CASSYSKGEGEKLFF. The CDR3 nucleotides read TGTGCCAGCAGTTACTCGAAGGGGGAAGGTGAAAAACTGTTTTTT.

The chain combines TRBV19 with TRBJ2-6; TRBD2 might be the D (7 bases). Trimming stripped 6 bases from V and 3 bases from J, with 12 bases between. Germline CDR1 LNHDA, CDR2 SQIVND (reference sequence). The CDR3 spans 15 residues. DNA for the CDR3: TGTGCCAGTAGGGTGGGAGGGGGTGGGGCCAACGTCCTGACTTTC. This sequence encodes CASRVGGGGANVLTF.

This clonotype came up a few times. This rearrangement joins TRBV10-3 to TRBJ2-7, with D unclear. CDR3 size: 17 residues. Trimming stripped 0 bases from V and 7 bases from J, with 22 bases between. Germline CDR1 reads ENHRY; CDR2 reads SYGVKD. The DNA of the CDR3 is TGTGCCATCAGTGAGTCGACGGTCCAGGCACCCTACAATGAGCAGTACTTC. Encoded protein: CAISESTVQAPYNEQYF.

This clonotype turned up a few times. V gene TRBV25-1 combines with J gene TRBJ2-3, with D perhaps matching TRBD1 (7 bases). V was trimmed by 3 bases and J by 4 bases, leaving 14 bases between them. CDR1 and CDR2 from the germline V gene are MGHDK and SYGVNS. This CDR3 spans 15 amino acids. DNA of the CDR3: TGTGCCAGCAGTGAGAGACAGGGACTCTCAGATACGCAGTATTTT. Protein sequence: CASSERQGLSDTQYF.

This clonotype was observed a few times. The CDR3 DNA reads TGTGCCAGCAGCCCAACCCCGGGGGAAAACTACAATGAGCAGTACTTC. Amino acids: CASSPTPGENYNEQYF. The chain is built from TRBV12-3 or TRBV12-4 and TRBJ2-1; possible D gene TRBD2, 6 bases. TRBJ2-7 matches the DNA end more closely, so the J call is doubtful. This CDR3 has 16 amino acids.

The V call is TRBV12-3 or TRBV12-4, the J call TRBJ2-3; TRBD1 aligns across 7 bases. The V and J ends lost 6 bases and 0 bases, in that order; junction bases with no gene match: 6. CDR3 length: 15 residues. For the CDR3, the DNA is TGTGCCAGCAGCCGACAGGGTACTAGCACAGATACGCAGTATTTT. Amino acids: CASSRQGTSTDTQYF.

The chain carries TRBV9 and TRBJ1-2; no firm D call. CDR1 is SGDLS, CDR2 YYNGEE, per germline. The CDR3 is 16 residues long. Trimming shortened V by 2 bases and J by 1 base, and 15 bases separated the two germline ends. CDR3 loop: CASSVKSDGSNYGYTF. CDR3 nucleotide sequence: TGTGCCAGCAGCGTTAAATCGGACGGTAGTAACTATGGCTACACCTTC.